A selection of T cell receptor beta chains follows, all from one sample in a study of OX40 agonist ivuxolimab in advanced cancers. Generated by immunoSEQ multiplex PCR, the TCRdb table keeps only in-frame clones and is missing some. Seen here are roughly 61,000 clones, less than 85% observed once, and the top ten hold around 0.52%. This specimen was CD4+ or CD8+ T cells sorted from blood, taken in a trial of the OX40 agonist ivuxolimab. These TCRs come from an adult with an advanced solid tumor such as melanoma, head and neck, liver or kidney cancer. CDR3s include the opening cysteine and the closing phenylalanine or tryptophan. D genes are given only for firm matches. Clone size is given for some rows only: seen once, a few or many times, or a class if the clone is expanded.

v_gene,j_gene,d_gene,abundance,CDR3nt,CDR3aa
TRBV6-5,TRBJ2-6,-,-,TGTGCCAGCACCACGCCCTCTGGGGCCAACGTCCTGACTTTC,CASTTPSGANVLTF
TRBV2,TRBJ2-2,TRBD2,-,TGTGCCAGCAGGGGTGGACTAGCGGGAGTTTTTGGCGGGGAGCTGTTTTTT,CASRGGLAGVFGGELFF
TRBV7-9,TRBJ2-1,-,-,TGTGCCAGCAGCTCGGACAGCAATGAGCAGTTCTTC,CASSSDSNEQFF
TRBV7-2,TRBJ2-7,-,few,TGTGCCAGCAGCCGAGAGCGGTCCTACGAGCAGTACTTC,CASSRERSYEQYF
TRBV19,TRBJ2-1,TRBD2,once,TGTGCCAGTAGAAAGGGAGGACTAGCGGGCTACAATGAGCAGTTCTTC,CASRKGGLAGYNEQFF
TRBV5-6,TRBJ2-7,-,-,TGTGCCAGCAGCCCTCTAAGCGGGTCCCACTCCTACGAGCAGTACTTC,CASSPLSGSHSYEQYF
TRBV11-1,TRBJ2-2,TRBD2,-,TGTGCCAGCAGCCTTCTCCTAGCGGGAGGGATAAACACCGGGGAGCTGTTTTTT,CASSLLLAGGINTGELFF
TRBV7-9,TRBJ2-3,TRBD2,-,TGTGCCAGCAGCTCCTGGCGGGAGGCGAGAGATACGCAGTATTTT,CASSSWREARDTQYF
TRBV5-4,TRBJ1-2,-,few,TGTGCCAGCAGCCCAGCCCGGGGGCATGGCTACACCTTC,CASSPARGHGYTF
TRBV19,TRBJ1-2,-,-,TGTGCCAGTAGTAGCCACGCGGCCCTTTGGGGGTATGGCTACACCTTC,CASSSHAALWGYGYTF
TRBV7-9,TRBJ1-1,TRBD1,-,TGTGCCAGCAGCTTAGGGCAGGACAGGGCGAGAGCTGAAGCTTTCTTT,CASSLGQDRARAEAFF
TRBV11-3,TRBJ2-1,-,-,TGTGCCAGCAGCTCGGGACTTGTTCCTACAAAGGGGCAGTTCTTC,CASSSGLVPTKGQFF
TRBV5-1,TRBJ2-7,-,-,TGCGCCAGCAGACAACAGGACTACGAGCAGTACTTC,CASRQQDYEQYF
TRBV5-1,TRBJ2-1,TRBD2,-,TGCGCCAGCAGGCCCGTCGGCGGGGGATCCTACAATGAGCAGTTCTTC,CASRPVGGGSYNEQFF
TRBV28,TRBJ2-7,-,few,TGTGCCAGCAGTTCAGCACAATACTCCTACGAGCAGTACTTC,CASSSAQYSYEQYF
TRBV13,TRBJ1-2,-,-,TGTGCCAGCAGCTTATTAAGGGCCCCACCCTACACCTTC,CASSLLRAPPYTF
TRBV4-2,TRBJ1-4,TRBD1,-,TGTGCCAGCAGCCCCCAGGGGGGGGGTGAAAAACTGTTTTTT,CASSPQGGGEKLFF
TRBV29-1,TRBJ2-5,TRBD2,-,TGCAGCGTTGATGGTTCGGGAGGGCCCGGAGAGACCCAGTACTTC,CSVDGSGGPGETQYF
TRBV18,TRBJ2-5,-,-,TGTGCCAGCTCACCAGGCGCTCCGGGACAACCGATCCAAGAGACCCAGTACTTC,CASSPGAPGQPIQETQYF
TRBV19,TRBJ1-1,-,-,TGTGCCAGTACCCTCGCTTTTATCGGCGCTGAAGCTTTCTTT,CASTLAFIGAEAFF
TRBV7-9,TRBJ1-1,-,few,TGTGCCAGCAGCCTGTCCCGGTTGAACACTGAAGCTTTCTTT,CASSLSRLNTEAFF
TRBV11-2,TRBJ2-7,TRBD2,-,TGTGCCAGCAAGGGCTTGAGGACTAGCGGGAGGGACGAGCAGTACTTC,CASKGLRTSGRDEQYF
TRBV11-3,TRBJ2-3,TRBD2,-,TGTGCCAGCAGCAAAGGACTAGCGGACACAGATACGCAGTATTTT,CASSKGLADTDTQYF
TRBV19,TRBJ1-5,-,once,TGTGCCAGTAGTCTGGGTGTGAATCAGCCCCAGCATTTT,CASSLGVNQPQHF
TRBV5-1,TRBJ2-2,TRBD2,-,TGCGCCAGCAGCAGATTGGCCGGGACTAGAACCACCGGGGAGCTGTTTTTT,CASSRLAGTRTTGELFF
TRBV7-8,TRBJ1-1,-,-,TGTGCCAGCAGTGGGATTAGGGTGACGGGGTTCGGCACTGAAGCTTTCTTT,CASSGIRVTGFGTEAFF
TRBV27,TRBJ2-2,TRBD2,-,TGTGCCAGCAGTTTGGGGCGGGAGGGACGTAGCGGGGAGCTGTTTTTT,CASSLGREGRSGELFF
TRBV6-6,TRBJ1-5,-,-,TGTGCCAGCAGGGGGGAAAGGGGGCAGCCCCAGCATTTT,CASRGERGQPQHF
TRBV7-9,TRBJ2-7,-,medium-sized,TGTGCCAGCAGCTATGGGTCAGCCCGCTCCTACGAGCAGTACTTC,CASSYGSARSYEQYF